These 8 T cell receptor beta chains were sequenced from one sample in a study of CD8+ T cells in alopecia areata. Treatment specified: oral pan-JAK inhibitor, 5-10 mg twice daily. The authors extracted RNA and reverse transcribed it into cDNA as the sequencing template. Sequencing was performed with immunoSEQ multiplex PCR; in TCRdb, only in-frame clones are kept and a portion is missing. The sample includes about 190,000 clones, 45% to 75% of them seen just once. The specimen was CD4+ T cells sorted from blood, collected at week 4, from a patient treated with tofacitinib. These receptors all stem from a human donor with alopecia areata.

For this clone: This may come from a read error, since a much larger clone is one base off. The chain uses TRBV28 and TRBJ2-6; D ambiguous. The CDR3 contains 12 residues. Germline V gene lookup returns CDR1 MDHEN and CDR2 SYDVKM. The V end lost 6 bases, the J end lost 2 bases, and 2 bases lay between the germline ends. Written as DNA, the CDR3 is TGTGCCAGCAGGGCTGGGGCCAACGTCCTGACTTTC. It specifies CASRAGANVLTF.

This rearrangement joins TRBV29-1 to TRBJ2-7, with TRBD2 as a possible D gene (6 bases). Trimming took 0 bases from V and 12 from J, leaving 9 bases between them. Germline-derived CDR1 and CDR2 are SQVTM and ANQGSEA. The CDR3 has 10 residues. CDR3 in DNA: TGCAGCGTTGAAGAGGGGGGACGGTACTTC. Protein sequence: CSVEEGGRYF.

There are a few counts of this clone. The genes are TRBV19 and TRBJ2-3, with D perhaps TRBD1 or TRBD2 (5 bases each). The CDR3 has 15 residues. Looked up from germline, CDR1 is LNHDA and CDR2 is SQIVND (reference sequence). V dropped 3 bases and J dropped 2 bases, with 12 bases sitting between them. The CDR3 DNA reads as TGTGCCAGTAGTATTCGACTGGGGGACACAGATACGCAGTATTTT. It yields the protein CASSIRLGDTDTQYF. The full variable domain, in which reference TRBV19 and TRBJ2-3 provide the parts outside the CDR3, is DGGITQSPKYLFRKEGQNVTLSCEQNLNHDAMYWYRQDPGQGLRLIYYSQIVNDFQKGDIAEGYSVSREKKESFPLTVTSAQKNPTAFYLCASSIRLGDTDTQYFGPGTRLTVL.

The chain employs TRBV30 and TRBJ1-1; no reliable D call. Trimming shortened V by 2 bases and J by 3 bases, and 7 bases separated the two germline ends. CDR3 length equals 12 residues. CDR1 is GTSNPN and CDR2 is SVGIG in the germline V gene (reference sequence). CDR3 protein: CAWSPLDTEAFF. Written as DNA, the CDR3 is TGTGCCTGGAGTCCCCTAGACACTGAAGCTTTCTTT.

The gene calls are TRBV29-1 and TRBJ2-7; D perhaps matches TRBD1 (6 bases). Germline assignment: CDR1 SQVTM and CDR2 ANQGSEA. The CDR3 consists of 15 residues. The V and J ends lost 2 bases and 4 bases respectively, with 18 bases between them. CDR3 residues: CSVEKGTGRPYEQYF. CDR3 bases: TGCAGCGTTGAAAAAGGAACAGGGAGACCGTACGAGCAGTACTTC.

Only a few counts were recorded for this clone. V and J are TRBV27 and TRBJ1-1, with 9 bases lining up with TRBD1. Losses at the gene ends were 8 bases for V and 5 bases for J; bases not matched to a gene: 9. Germline V gives CDR1 MNHEY, CDR2 SMNVEV (reference sequence). The CDR3 length is 14 residues. CDR3 in amino acids: CASSPGTGWTEAFF. The DNA of the CDR3 is TGTGCCAGCTCCCCCGGGACAGGGTGGACTGAAGCTTTCTTT.

The V and J genes are TRBV5-1 and TRBJ1-2, with a tentative D call TRBD1 (6 bases). Germline CDR1 and CDR2: SGHRS and YFSETQ. Trimming cost V 1 base and J 4 bases, with 17 bases left between them. The CDR3 length is 16 residues. The DNA of the CDR3 is TGCGCCAGCAGCTTGAGCCCGCAGGGGCAGGGCTATGGCTACACCTTC. Translating gives CASSLSPQGQGYGYTF. Full variable domain (outside the CDR3, taken from reference TRBV5-1 and TRBJ1-2): KAGVTQTPRYLIKTRGQQVTLSCSPISGHRSVSWYQQTPGQGLQFLFEYFSETQRNKGNFPGRFSGRQFSNSRSEMNVSTLELGDSALYLCASSLSPQGQGYGYTFGSGTRLTVV.

Regarding this clone: The identical CDR3 is also encoded by other nucleotide sequences in the sample. The chain links TRBV2 to TRBJ1-5; 7 bases map to TRBD1. J was trimmed by 2 bases and V by 6 bases; bases with no gene match: 4. Germline values: CDR1 SNHLY, CDR2 FYNNEI. The CDR3 consists of 14 residues. The CDR3 bases are TGTGCCAGCAGCACAGGGGTAGGCAATCAGCCCCAGCATTTT. This encodes CASSTGVGNQPQHF. Complete variable domain (other parts from reference TRBV2 and TRBJ1-5): EPEVTQTPSHQVTQMGQEVILRCVPISNHLYFYWYRQILGQKVEFLVSFYNNEISEKSEIFDDQFSVERPDGSNFTLKIRSTKLEDSAMYFCASSTGVGNQPQHFGDGTRLSIL.